Below, 10 T cell receptor beta chains from the same sample are listed, as sequenced in a study of cytomegalovirus exposure and HLA in healthy donors. PCR amplification relied on 60 Vbeta primers (plus 13 Jbeta primers). Clones were read by immunoSEQ multiplex PCR, and TCRdb kept only the in-frame ones, dropping some. This table holds about 200,000 clones, around 88% found once. The material sequenced was PBMCs. The origin of the receptors is a woman aged 25 to 45 in good health and CMV-seronegative.

The chain combines TRBV5-4 with TRBJ1-1, with 7 nucleotides matching TRBD1. Looked up from germline, CDR1 is SGHNT and CDR2 is YYREEE (reference sequence). This CDR3 has 14 amino acids. J was trimmed by 8 bases and V by 0 bases; bases with no gene match: 7. The CDR3 spells CASSLAGGRIEAFF. The CDR3 coding sequence is TGTGCCAGCAGCTTGGCAGGGGGAAGGATAGAAGCTTTCTTT.

The CDR3 DNA follows: TGTGCCAGCAGTGACATCTCTGGGGCCAACGTCCTGACTTTC. Translating gives CASSDISGANVLTF. J is TRBJ2-6 and V is TRBV2; D not certain. From germline, CDR1 is SNHLY and CDR2 FYNNEI. The CDR3 extends over 14 amino acids. The V gene lost 3 bases and the J gene lost 0 bases, with 3 bases spanning the gap.

DNA for the CDR3: TGTGCCAGTAGTCCCGGGGTAGCGGGGAGGGAGACCCAGTACTTC. Translation: CASSPGVAGRETQYF. V gene TRBV19 combines with J gene TRBJ2-5; 8 bases match TRBD2. This CDR3 has 15 amino acids. From germline, CDR1 is LNHDA and CDR2 SQIVND (reference sequence). J lost 5 bases, V lost 5 bases, and 10 bases had no gene match.

The J gene is TRBJ2-6, the V gene TRBV28, with TRBD2 as a possible D gene (6 bases). Trimming left V 10 bases short and J 2 bases short, with 21 bases between. This CDR3 contains 17 residues. CDR1 and CDR2 (germline): MDHEN, SYDVKM. The CDR3 loop is CATASSTGRPGANVLTF. The DNA for the CDR3 is TGTGCCACCGCGAGCAGTACGGGGAGGCCTGGGGCCAACGTCCTGACTTTC.

The V call is TRBV4-1, the J call TRBJ2-5, with a tentative D call TRBD1 (7 bases). The DNA end is a closer match to TRBJ2-7, so the J assignment may be wrong. Germline V gene sequence: CDR1 MGHRA, CDR2 YSYEKL. The CDR3 has 16 residues. CDR3 DNA sequence: TGCGCCAGCAGCCAAGTCTGGCGGGACAGTTCCTACGAGCAGTACTTC. Encoded protein: CASSQVWRDSSYEQYF.

V and J are TRBV4-1 and TRBJ2-1; 14 positions agree with TRBD2. From germline, CDR1 is MGHRA and CDR2 YSYEKL. The CDR3 is made up of 19 amino acids. Losses at the gene ends were 0 bases for V and 0 bases for J; bases not matched to a gene: 4. The CDR3 loop is CASSQDPGLAGGSYNEQFF. Written as DNA, the CDR3 is TGCGCCAGCAGCCAAGATCCAGGACTAGCGGGAGGCTCCTACAATGAGCAGTTCTTC.

The chain recombines TRBV5-1 with TRBJ2-2; 9 bases fit TRBD2. There are 16 residues in the CDR3. Unmatched junction bases numbered 11, after V lost 7 bases and J lost 4 bases. CDR1 SGHRS and CDR2 YFSETQ come from the germline V gene. For the CDR3, the DNA is TGCGCCAGCGCCCTCGGGGTAGCGGGAGTCACCGGGGAGCTGTTTTTT. It codes for CASALGVAGVTGELFF.

In this sample, this clone turned up a few times. The chain recombines TRBV28 with TRBJ2-2; TRBD2 matches 12 bases. Losses at the gene ends were 2 bases for V and 0 bases for J; bases not matched to a gene: 4. The germline V gene has CDR1 MDHEN and CDR2 SYDVKM. CDR3 size: 18 residues. CDR3: CASSLRLAGAPNTGELFF. The CDR3 DNA is TGTGCCAGCAGTTTACGACTAGCGGGGGCTCCGAACACCGGGGAGCTGTTTTTT.

The sample holds many counts of this clone. J is TRBJ1-2 and V is TRBV6-5; TRBD1 might be the D (6 bases). The ends were cut back, 0 bases at V and 7 bases at J, with 9 bases in the middle. CDR3 length equals 13 residues. The germline CDR1 and CDR2 sequences are MNHEY and SVGAGI. For the CDR3, the DNA is TGTGCCAGCAGTTACTCAGGGACAAGTGGCTACACCTTC. Translation gives CASSYSGTSGYTF.

The chain combines TRBV28 with TRBJ2-7; no definite D call. Germline lookup yields CDR1 MDHEN and CDR2 SYDVKM. V lost 6 bases and J lost 6, with 12 bases in between. The CDR3 runs 12 residues. CDR3 protein: CASSSFISEQYF. CDR3 sequence (DNA): TGTGCCAGCAGCTCTTTTATATCCGAGCAGTACTTC.